This passage covers 18 T cell receptor beta chains from one sample sequenced in a study of T cell responses to AZD1222 COVID-19 vaccine. TCRdb's copy holds only in-frame clones and misses some; the assay was immunoSEQ multiplex PCR. The sample includes roughly 140,000 clones, just over 90% of them seen just once. The sample was peripheral blood, taken on day 0 of AZD1222 vaccination. The receptors were sampled from an adult in good health.

The chain employs TRBV10-3 and TRBJ1-1, with a possible D match to TRBD1 (5 bases). This CDR3 comprises 15 residues. Trimming took 6 bases from V and 1 from J, leaving 15 bases between them. Germline CDR1 ENHRY, CDR2 SYGVKD. The CDR3 spells CAIRSVAGWNTEAFF. CDR3 in DNA: TGTGCCATCAGGTCAGTAGCAGGGTGGAACACTGAAGCTTTCTTT.

The chain joins TRBV24-1 to TRBJ2-7, with no clear D. Germline V lookup: CDR1 KGHDR, CDR2 SFDVKD. The CDR3 has 9 residues. This chain's CDR3 is CTPPYEQYF. In nucleotides, the CDR3 is TGTACCCCCCCTTACGAGCAGTACTTC.

V is TRBV7-2 and J is TRBJ1-5, with 8 bases that match TRBD1. This CDR3 is built from 13 residues. V lost 5 bases, J lost 11 bases, and 8 bases stayed unmatched. Germline loops: CDR1 SGHTA, CDR2 FQGNSA. The CDR3 DNA follows: TGTGCCAGCAGCCTTGGGGAGGACAGGGCCCAGCATTTT. Protein: CASSLGEDRAQHF.

In nucleotides, the CDR3 is TGTGCCAGCAGCTTAGCAGGCGACGCCTATGGCTACACCTTC. It specifies CASSLAGDAYGYTF. The chain combines TRBV7-9 with TRBJ1-2; D remains ambiguous. This CDR3 is built from 14 residues. Looked up from germline, CDR1 is SEHNR and CDR2 is FQNEAQ (reference sequence). Trimming left V 0 bases short and J 4 bases short, with 9 bases between.

The CDR3 region is CASSFSIWEQYF. The CDR3 DNA reads as TGTGCCAGCAGCTTTAGTATCTGGGAGCAGTACTTC. The rearrangement links TRBV7-9 to TRBJ2-7; D unresolved. CDR3 length: 12 residues. V was clipped by 3 bases and J by 7 bases, with 10 bases between them. The germline V gene has CDR1 SEHNR and CDR2 FQNEAQ (reference sequence).

This clone showed up just once. The genes are TRBV27 and TRBJ1-6; no clear D gene. The CDR3 is 14 residues long. Trimming shortened V by 1 base and J by 7 bases, and 8 bases separated the two germline ends. Germline-derived CDR1 and CDR2 are MNHEY and SMNVEV (reference sequence). CDR3 loop: CASSLYPPNSPLHF. CDR3 in DNA: TGTGCCAGCAGTTTATACCCGCCGAATTCACCCCTCCACTTT.

This chain connects TRBV11-2 to TRBJ1-5, with D unclear. The V and J ends lost 1 base and 6 bases respectively, with 13 bases between them. Germline lookup yields CDR1 SGHAT and CDR2 FQNNGV. The CDR3 spans 15 residues. The CDR3 protein is CASSLVGGVGQPQHF. The CDR3 DNA reads TGTGCCAGCAGCTTAGTCGGCGGGGTTGGTCAGCCCCAGCATTTT.

The rearrangement uses TRBV6-6 and TRBJ2-1; 15 bases fit TRBD2. The CDR3 consists of 16 residues. V lost 5 bases, J lost 2 bases, and 1 base stayed unmatched. Germline V gives CDR1 MNHNY, CDR2 SVGAGI (reference sequence). CDR3 nucleotide sequence: TGTGCCAGCAGTGGACTAGCGGGGGGGCCCTACAATGAGCAGTTCTTC. Amino acid sequence: CASSGLAGGPYNEQFF.

The V gene is TRBV2, the J gene TRBJ2-5; TRBD2 aligns across 8 bases. The V and J ends lost 5 bases and 2 bases, in that order; junction bases with no gene match: 4. Germline assignment: CDR1 SNHLY and CDR2 FYNNEI. The CDR3 length is 14 residues. CDR3 coding DNA: TGTGCCAGCAGTAAACTAGCGGCACAAGAGACCCAGTACTTC. It translates to CASSKLAAQETQYF.

The chain links TRBV14 to TRBJ2-7, with TRBD2 as a possible D gene (5 bases). Per germline, CDR1 SGHDN and CDR2 FVKESK. Trimming cost V 1 base and J 0 bases, with 10 bases left between them. The CDR3 runs 15 residues. CDR3 sequence reads: CASSQGRRSSYEQYF. CDR3 nucleotides: TGTGCCAGCAGCCAAGGGCGGAGGAGCTCCTACGAGCAGTACTTC.

This chain joins TRBV3-1 (or the pseudogene TRBV3-2) and TRBJ2-3; D call uncertain. This CDR3 has 15 amino acids. V lost 1 base, J lost 0 bases, and 8 bases lay in between. Germline V lookup: CDR1 LGHDT, CDR2 YNNKEL (reference sequence). The chain's CDR3 is CASSQAVPSTDTQYF. Here the CDR3 DNA reads TGTGCCAGCAGCCAAGCAGTACCGAGCACAGATACGCAGTATTTT.

The DNA for the CDR3 is TGTGCCAGCACCCTGGGACAGGGGGCGTTTCTGGAGACCCAGTACTTC. This codes for CASTLGQGAFLETQYF. This sequence joins TRBV9 and TRBJ2-5, with 12 bases identical to TRBD1. V lost 6 bases, J lost 5 bases, and 11 bases stayed unmatched. Germline loops: CDR1 SGDLS, CDR2 YYNGEE. The CDR3 is 16 residues long.

The chain carries TRBV18 and TRBJ1-5; D uncertain. Germline values: CDR1 KGHSH, CDR2 LQKENI. V was shortened by 8 bases and J by 14 bases, with 16 bases between the two germline ends. This CDR3 comprises 11 residues. CDR3 region: CASRGSETKHF. As DNA, the CDR3 is TGTGCCAGCCGTGGTTCCGAGACTAAGCATTTT.

This chain links TRBV7-2 with TRBJ1-2, with 10 bases aligning to TRBD1. This CDR3 is built from 13 residues. From germline, CDR1 is SGHTA and CDR2 FQGNSA. The CDR3 here is CAQQTGGGYGYTF. In DNA form, the CDR3 reads TGTGCACAGCAGACAGGGGGCGGGTATGGCTACACCTTC.

The rearrangement uses TRBV14 and TRBJ1-6, with unresolved D. Germline values: CDR1 SGHDN, CDR2 FVKESK. The CDR3 extends over 15 amino acids. V was shortened by 0 bases and J by 5 bases, with 8 bases between the two germline ends. CDR3 amino acids: CASSQEWAHNSPLHF. The CDR3 coding sequence is TGTGCCAGCAGCCAAGAGTGGGCCCATAATTCACCCCTCCACTTT.

V usage is TRBV18 and J usage is TRBJ1-1; D call uncertain. This CDR3 has 14 residues. V gave up 6 bases and J gave up 4 bases, with 15 bases separating them. The germline gives CDR1 KGHSH, CDR2 LQKENI. The CDR3 DNA reads TGTGCCAGCTCCTTCTTTTCCGAGGGCACTGAAGCTTTCTTT. The encoded protein is CASSFFSEGTEAFF.

This clone was found once. The chain employs TRBV20-1 and TRBJ1-1; D is unclear. Looked up from germline, CDR1 is DFQATT and CDR2 is SNEGSKA (reference sequence). This CDR3 has 11 residues. Deletions cut 3 bases from V and 1 base from J, with 3 bases between. The DNA of the CDR3 is TGCAGTGCTAGGAAGAACACTGAAGCTTTCTTT. Residues: CSARKNTEAFF.

The rearrangement links TRBV10-1 to TRBJ2-2; TRBD1 aligns across 8 bases. V gave up 6 bases and J gave up 4 bases; unmatched junction bases: 4. Germline V gene data show CDR1 as WNHNN and CDR2 as SYGVQD (reference sequence). This CDR3 region has 14 residues. Written as DNA, the CDR3 is TGCGCCAGCAGCCGGGACAGGCTCACCGGGGAGCTGTTTTTT. Encoded protein: CASSRDRLTGELFF.